What follows are 28 T cell receptor beta chains derived from one specimen sequenced in a study of blood T cells in healthy people across ages. Combining a sample-barcoded 5' primer with a J-beta primer mix, a second PCR ran for 7 to 11 cycles. MiXCR was run by TCRdb on the 5' RACE reads, yielding one entry per CDR3 protein. The sample records more than 800,000 distinct CDR3 sequences, about 30% being singletons. Sequences were obtained from blood. These TCRs come from a woman of 80 years or more in good health.

The sample holds many counts of this clonotype. The J gene is TRBJ2-4, the V gene TRBV20-1, with 10 bases fitting TRBD1. Per germline, CDR1 DFQATT and CDR2 SNEGSKA (reference sequence). After removal of 6 bases from V and 8 bases from J, the junction contained 7 bases not matched to a gene. The CDR3 sequence is 13 residues long. The CDR3 here is CSAPPGQGYIQYF. The CDR3 region has the DNA TGCAGTGCGCCGCCGGGACAGGGGTACATTCAGTACTTC.

V and J are TRBV6-2 or TRBV6-3 and TRBJ2-1, with a weak D call TRBD1 (6 bases). V was cut by 4 bases and J by 3 bases, with 16 bases left in between. CDR1 is MNHEY, CDR2 SVGEGT, per germline. The CDR3 runs to 16 residues. The CDR3: CASSSHAGASYNEQFF. The CDR3 DNA follows: TGTGCCAGCAGTTCGCACGCAGGGGCCAGCTACAATGAGCAGTTCTTC.

This clonotype has a handful of counts. The chain recombines TRBV6-1 with TRBJ1-4, with D hard to call. Trimming cost V 2 bases and J 7 bases, with 14 bases left between them. Looked up from germline, CDR1 is MNHNS and CDR2 is SASEGT. The CDR3 is 15 amino acids. The CDR3 DNA reads TGTGCCAGCAGTGAAATTAGCGGGTTAGTTGAAAAACTGTTTTTT. It yields the protein CASSEISGLVEKLFF.

The rearrangement uses TRBV20-1 and TRBJ1-2; D might be TRBD1 (5 bases). Deletions cut 3 bases from V and 7 bases from J, with 15 bases between. This CDR3 has 13 residues. Germline loops: CDR1 DFQATT, CDR2 SNEGSKA (reference sequence). The CDR3 DNA follows: TGCAGTGCTAGGGATCTAGTAGGGGCTGGCTACACCTTC. Its translation is CSARDLVGAGYTF.

The chain links TRBV13 to TRBJ2-7; D is perhaps TRBD2 (5 bases). Trimming took off 5 bases at V and 5 bases at J, with 10 bases between the two ends. Germline CDR1 PRHDT, CDR2 FYEKMQ (reference sequence). The CDR3 is 12 amino acids. Written as DNA, the CDR3 is TGTGCCAGCAGCCTTAGCGTCGACGAGCAGTACTTC. Translation gives CASSLSVDEQYF.

This chain uses TRBV7-2 with TRBJ2-2; 8 nucleotides align to TRBD1. Germline CDR1 reads SGHTA; CDR2 reads FQGNSA. This CDR3 has 14 residues. Germline trimming cut 5 bases from V and 6 bases from J; bases unmatched to any gene: 5. For the CDR3, the DNA is TGTGCCAGCAGCCGCGACAGGGGAGCCGGGGAGCTGTTTTTT. Encoded protein: CASSRDRGAGELFF.

Of note for this clonotype: Germline and junction disagree at one end, which may indicate a read error. The V and J genes are TRBV4-3 and TRBJ1-2, with 12 bases matching TRBD1. Per the germline V gene, CDR1 is LGHNA and CDR2 is YSLEER. The CDR3 covers 14 residues. In DNA form, the CDR3 reads TGCGCCAGCAGCCCGGGACAGGGGGCGAATGGCTGCACCTTC. It encodes CASSPGQGANGCTF.

This clonotype came up a few times. J is TRBJ2-1 and V is TRBV12-3 or TRBV12-4; D possibly corresponds to TRBD2 (6 bases). There are 14 residues in the CDR3. Deletions cut 5 bases from V and 7 bases from J, with 15 bases between. As DNA, the CDR3 is TGTGCCAGCAGTCCCGGGGTGGGGAGGAATGAGCAGTTCTTC. It translates to CASSPGVGRNEQFF.

This clonotype was seen a handful of times. A much more abundant neighbour one base away suggests this may be a read error. V gene TRBV4-3 combines with J gene TRBJ2-5; TRBD2 matches 10 bases. J lost 11 bases, V lost 0 bases, and 9 bases had no gene match. Looked up from germline, CDR1 is LGHNA and CDR2 is YSLEER. This CDR3 is built from 15 residues. The CDR3 is CASSQEAGGRNEQYF. For the CDR3, the DNA is TGCGCCAGCAGCCAAGAAGCGGGGGGGAGGAATGAGCAGTACTTC.

CDR3 loop: CASSQEGGGETQYF. In nucleotides, the CDR3 is TGTGCCAGCAGCCAAGAAGGCGGGGGGGAGACCCAGTACTTC. The chain uses TRBV3-1 and TRBJ2-7, with 8 bases matching TRBD2. Gene TRBJ2-5 matches the end of the DNA better, so the J call may be wrong. There are 14 residues in the CDR3. Germline values: CDR1 LGHDT, CDR2 YNNKEL (reference sequence).

There are many counts of this clonotype. CDR3 DNA: TGTGCCAGCAGCTTAAAGAAGGAGACCCAGTACTTC. Translating it yields CASSLKKETQYF. The chain recombines TRBV7-2 with TRBJ2-5; D call uncertain. The CDR3 runs to 12 residues. CDR1 SGHTA and CDR2 FQGNSA come from the germline V gene. Trimming left V 2 bases short and J 5 bases short, with 6 bases between.

This clonotype was recorded many times. The chain links TRBV10-3 to TRBJ2-5; no definite D call. The V gene lost 0 bases and the J gene lost 4 bases, with 12 bases spanning the gap. The CDR3 runs to 15 residues. Germline V lookup: CDR1 ENHRY, CDR2 SYGVKD. CDR3 in DNA: TGTGCCATCAGTGAGTCGAATCGTTTCCGAGAGACCCAGTACTTC. Translation gives CAISESNRFRETQYF.

The chain recombines TRBV12-3 or TRBV12-4 with TRBJ2-3, with 8 bases matching TRBD2. V was clipped by 0 bases and J by 3 bases; unmatched bases: 14. CDR3 length: 19 residues. DNA for the CDR3: TGTGCCAGCAGTTTAGCCCAAATGAATGTTCGGGGGGGAACAGATACGCAGTATTTT. Its protein product is CASSLAQMNVRGGTDTQYF.

This clonotype was seen many times. The gene calls are TRBV20-1 and TRBJ1-4; 8 bases align to TRBD1. The CDR3 covers 14 residues. The germline V gene encodes CDR1 DFQATT and CDR2 SNEGSKA (reference sequence). V shed 3 bases, J shed 7 bases, and the junction held 7 bases outside the gene matches. The CDR3 DNA reads TGCAGTGCTAGTCCAGGGGGCTTGGGTGAAAAACTGTTTTTT. Protein product: CSASPGGLGEKLFF.

The chain employs TRBV7-6 and TRBJ2-4; 7 nucleotides line up with TRBD2. The CDR3 totals 16 residues. J gave up 10 bases and V 7 bases, and 19 bases lay outside the gene matches. CDR1 is SGHVS, CDR2 FNYEAQ, per germline. DNA of the CDR3: TGTGCCAGCAAACATCGGGGCACCGAAACCGGGAGGATTCAGTACTTC. Its translation is CASKHRGTETGRIQYF.

This clonotype was seen ten or more times. This chain joins TRBV7-9 and TRBJ2-7; D is perhaps TRBD1 or TRBD2 (5 bases each). V shed 5 bases and J shed 1 base, with 15 bases lying between them. The CDR3 is made up of 15 amino acids. Germline CDR1 and CDR2: SEHNR and FQNEAQ (reference sequence). Here the CDR3 DNA reads TGTGCCAGCAGCGCCTTTGGGGGTTCTTCCTACGAGCAGTACTTC. This translates into CASSAFGGSSYEQYF.

The table lists this clonotype with a few counts. This may arise from a read error, as a much more abundant clone is one base away. This rearrangement joins TRBV29-1 to TRBJ2-5, with D perhaps TRBD1 or TRBD2 (5 bases each). Germline V gene data show CDR1 as SQVTM and CDR2 as ANQGSEA. V was cut by 3 bases and J by 11 bases, with 16 bases left in between. CDR3 length: 12 residues. The CDR3 region has the DNA TGCAGCGTTGAGTCTGGGACCAATGAGCAGTACTTC. This encodes CSVESGTNEQYF.

This clonotype was seen a handful of times. V is TRBV20-1 and J is TRBJ1-2, with 9 positions matching TRBD1. Per germline, CDR1 DFQATT and CDR2 SNEGSKA (reference sequence). V lost 5 bases, J lost 6 bases, and 7 bases stayed unmatched. The CDR3 sequence is 13 residues long. CDR3: CSAPTGGANGYTF. The CDR3 region has the DNA TGCAGTGCTCCTACAGGGGGCGCTAATGGCTACACCTTC.

The J gene is TRBJ1-1, the V gene TRBV30; D call uncertain. CDR1 is GTSNPN and CDR2 is SVGIG in the germline V gene (reference sequence). The CDR3 is made up of 14 amino acids. V lost 3 bases, J lost 1 base, and 12 bases lay in between. Here the CDR3 reads CAWRDQPGNTEAFF. Written as DNA, the CDR3 is TGTGCCTGGAGAGACCAACCCGGGAACACTGAAGCTTTCTTT. Using reference TRBV30 and TRBJ1-1 for the parts outside the CDR3, the full variable domain is SQTIHQWPATLVQPVGSPLSLECTVEGTSNPNLYWYRQAAGRGLQLLFYSVGIGQISSEVPQNLSASRPQDRQFILSSKKLLLSDSGFYLCAWRDQPGNTEAFFGQGTRLTVV.

Only a few counts were recorded for this clonotype. The germline gene is not matched at one end of the junction; a read error may be the cause. The V gene is TRBV3-1, the J gene TRBJ2-7; D is uncertain. The germline V gene encodes CDR1 LGHDT and CDR2 YNNKEL (reference sequence). The CDR3 runs to 11 residues. This CDR3 is CACSQSYEQDF. The CDR3 DNA is TGTGCCTGCAGCCAATCCTACGAGCAGGACTTC.

This clonotype was recorded many times. The rearrangement joins TRBV10-2 to TRBJ2-7, with D tentatively TRBD1 (5 bases). Trimming removed 6 bases at V and 8 bases at J, with 17 bases between. CDR1 and CDR2 (germline): WSHSY, SAAADI. The CDR3 covers 13 residues. CDR3 in DNA: TGCGCCAGCAGCGAAGACCCGACAGTAAAGCAGTACTTC. As protein: CASSEDPTVKQYF.

This clonotype was seen many times. This chain uses TRBV3-1 with TRBJ2-7; 7 nucleotides match TRBD2. Germline CDR1 is LGHDT and CDR2 is YNNKEL (reference sequence). CDR3 length equals 17 residues. V gave up 1 base and J gave up 7 bases; unmatched junction bases: 16. CDR3 DNA: TGTGCCAGCAGCCAAGGAAAAGGAGCGGGGCGCTCGGAGGAGCAGTACTTC. Amino acids: CASSQGKGAGRSEEQYF.

The rearrangement links TRBV9 to TRBJ1-6; no clear D. The CDR3 contains 16 residues. The V end lost 0 bases, the J end lost 1 base, and 8 bases lay between the germline ends. Germline V gene lookup returns CDR1 SGDLS and CDR2 YYNGEE. The CDR3 sequence: CASSVESGSYNSPLHF. DNA for the CDR3: TGTGCCAGCAGCGTAGAATCCGGGTCCTATAATTCACCCCTCCACTTT.

The rearrangement joins TRBV7-3 to TRBJ2-7; tentatively, D is TRBD1 or TRBD2 (8 bases each). V was cut by 5 bases and J by 4 bases, with 18 bases left in between. Germline CDR1 reads SGHTA; CDR2 reads FQGTGA. This CDR3 contains 15 residues. The CDR3 DNA reads as TGTGCCAGCAGCCTACAGGGGGGGACTAGTTACGAGCAGTACTTC. Its translation is CASSLQGGTSYEQYF.

In the case of this clonotype: A much larger clonotype is one base distant, so this may be a read error. V gene TRBV12-3 or TRBV12-4 combines with J gene TRBJ2-7; 9 positions agree with TRBD1. The closer fit of TRBJ2-5 to the DNA end suggests the J call may be wrong. This CDR3 is 15 amino acids long. This CDR3 is CASSSQDRGLETQYF. DNA for the CDR3: TGTGCCAGCAGTTCCCAGGACAGGGGATTGGAGACCCAGTACTTC.

As for this clonotype: A read error is possible here, since a much larger clone lies one base away. The genes are TRBV12-3 or TRBV12-4 and TRBJ2-7; D is undetermined. This CDR3 has 12 residues. The chain's CDR3 is CVSSQQSYEQYF. In DNA form, the CDR3 reads TGTGTCAGCTCTCAACAGTCCTACGAGCAGTACTTC.

As for this clonotype: The junction departs from the called germline gene at one end, perhaps through a read error. In nucleotides, the CDR3 is TGTGCCAGCAGAGATTCGGGATTTGGTAATTTACCCCTCCACTTT. Protein sequence: CASRDSGFGNLPLHF. The chain couples TRBV6-2 or TRBV6-3 to TRBJ1-6; D unclear. The CDR3 has 15 residues. Germline-derived CDR1 and CDR2 are MNHEY and SVGEGT.

This clonotype was recorded many times. CDR3 sequence: CASRPPSGGFSYNEQFF. The CDR3 region has the DNA TGTGCCAGCAGACCGCCTAGCGGGGGGTTTTCCTACAATGAGCAGTTCTTC. The chain is built from TRBV12-3 or TRBV12-4 and TRBJ2-1, with TRBD2 identical over 11 bases. The CDR3 length is 17 residues. With 6 bases clipped from V and 1 base from J, the junction kept 8 bases outside the gene matches.